The 19 T cell receptor beta chains presented below share a single source sample, sequenced in a study of T cell responses to AZD1222 COVID-19 vaccine. Clones were read by immunoSEQ multiplex PCR, and TCRdb kept only the in-frame ones, dropping some. The sample consists of approximately 190,000 clones, 85% to 95% of them appearing once. The specimen comprised peripheral blood, sampled on day 0 of AZD1222 vaccination. These receptors all stem from an adult in good health.

The rearrangement joins TRBV3-1 (or the pseudogene TRBV3-2) to TRBJ1-2; perhaps TRBD1 as D (6 bases). This CDR3 has 14 amino acids. V dropped 0 bases and J dropped 8 bases, with 13 bases sitting between them. CDR1 is LGHDT, CDR2 YNNKEL, per germline (reference sequence). DNA for the CDR3: TGTGCCAGCAGCCAAGATAGTGGGGGGCGAGGCTACACCTTC. It encodes CASSQDSGGRGYTF.

The chain uses TRBV5-5 and TRBJ1-3; the D is unclear. V gave up 0 bases and J gave up 0 bases, with 7 bases separating them. The CDR3 contains 15 residues. The germline V gene encodes CDR1 SGHKS and CDR2 YYEKEE (reference sequence). The CDR3 DNA follows: TGTGCCAGCAGCTTGGTGGCGCTCTCTGGAAACACCATATATTTT. Protein product: CASSLVALSGNTIYF. Using reference TRBV5-5 and TRBJ1-3 for the parts outside the CDR3, the full variable domain is DAGVTQSPTHLIKTRGQQVTLRCSPISGHKSVSWYQQVLGQGPQFIFQYYEKEERGRGNFPDRFSARQFPNYSSELNVNALLLGDSALYLCASSLVALSGNTIYFGEGSWLTVV.

The sample holds a few counts of this clone. The V call is TRBV14, the J call TRBJ1-2; D is undetermined. The germline V gene has CDR1 SGHDN and CDR2 FVKESK. The CDR3 runs to 14 residues. Trimming pared 4 bases from V and 5 bases from J, leaving 14 bases between. In nucleotides, the CDR3 is TGTGCCAGCAGCCCTCTCCGTTTAAATTATGGCTACACCTTC. It encodes CASSPLRLNYGYTF.

The rearrangement joins TRBV4-3 to TRBJ2-1, with 7 bases lining up with TRBD2. With V trimmed by 4 bases and J by 4 bases, 16 bases remained unmatched. Per germline, CDR1 LGHNA and CDR2 YSLEER. There are 18 residues in the CDR3. This CDR3 reads CASSLGLVMASGYNEQFF. The CDR3 DNA sequence: TGCGCCAGCAGCCTCGGCTTGGTGATGGCTAGCGGTTACAATGAGCAGTTCTTC.

The V and J genes are TRBV19 and TRBJ1-3, with D possibly matching TRBD1 (6 bases). V was clipped by 7 bases and J by 4 bases, with 20 bases between them. The CDR3 is made up of 16 amino acids. CDR1 LNHDA and CDR2 SQIVND come from the germline V gene (reference sequence). The CDR3 here is CASTPRGAGAGNTIYF. As DNA, the CDR3 is TGTGCCAGTACCCCCCGGGGGGCAGGGGCCGGAAACACCATATATTTT.

This chain connects TRBV3-1 (or the pseudogene TRBV3-2) to TRBJ2-7; no firm D call. CDR1 is LGHDT, CDR2 YNNKEL, per germline (reference sequence). The CDR3 is 15 amino acids. The V and J ends lost 1 base and 2 bases respectively, with 12 bases between them. The CDR3 sequence: CASSQVSSSTYEQYF. Here the CDR3 DNA reads TGTGCCAGCAGCCAAGTGTCCTCCTCGACCTACGAGCAGTACTTC.

The chain employs TRBV18 and TRBJ1-4; TRBD1 matches at 8 bases. Germline V CDR1 and CDR2: KGHSH, LQKENI. There are 16 residues in the CDR3. J was trimmed by 3 bases and V by 4 bases; bases with no gene match: 7. The CDR3 bases are TGTGCCAGCTCACTGATTACAGGGGGAGCTAATGAAAAACTGTTTTTT. Its translation is CASSLITGGANEKLFF.

V and J are TRBV3-1 (or the pseudogene TRBV3-2) and TRBJ1-2; no clear D gene. Per the germline V gene, CDR1 is LGHDT and CDR2 is YNNKEL (reference sequence). The CDR3 loop spans 12 amino acids. Trimming removed 4 bases from V and 7 bases from J, with 10 bases in between. This CDR3 reads CASSRIGLGYTF. The CDR3 bases are TGTGCCAGCAGCCGGATTGGGCTTGGCTACACCTTC.

The V call is TRBV11-2, the J call TRBJ2-3; the D is unclear. This CDR3 has 12 residues. Germline V lookup: CDR1 SGHAT, CDR2 FQNNGV. V lost 5 bases, J lost 0 bases, and 3 bases lay in between. CDR3 in DNA: TGTGCCAGCAGCCAAAGCACAGATACGCAGTATTTT. It yields the protein CASSQSTDTQYF.

The V call is TRBV25-1, the J call TRBJ2-1; 11 nucleotides agree with TRBD2. J gave up 9 bases and V 2 bases, and 9 bases lay outside the gene matches. From germline, CDR1 is MGHDK and CDR2 SYGVNS. The CDR3 is made up of 16 amino acids. For the CDR3, the DNA is TGTGCCAGCAGTGAAGACCCTAGCGGGGGGTTAACTGAGCAGTTCTTC. Protein product: CASSEDPSGGLTEQFF.

The chain is built from TRBV27 and TRBJ1-2; tentative D call: TRBD1 (6 bases). The CDR3 totals 13 residues. Trimming shortened V by 5 bases and J by 9 bases, and 16 bases separated the two germline ends. The germline gives CDR1 MNHEY, CDR2 SMNVEV (reference sequence). The CDR3 DNA is TGTGCCAGCAGTCTTTACGGGACACCCAGCTACACCTTC. Protein: CASSLYGTPSYTF.

The chain uses TRBV29-1 and TRBJ1-2; 8 bases are a match to TRBD1. J gave up 4 bases and V 5 bases, and 3 bases lay outside the gene matches. The CDR3 loop spans 12 amino acids. The germline V gene has CDR1 SQVTM and CDR2 ANQGSEA. Written as DNA, the CDR3 is TGCAGCGTTTCAGGGGGCGGCTATGGCTACACCTTC. Translating gives CSVSGGGYGYTF.

The chain carries TRBV5-4 and TRBJ1-2; perhaps TRBD1 as D (5 bases). V was cut by 3 bases and J by 5 bases, with 17 bases left in between. Germline CDR1 reads SGHNT; CDR2 reads YYREEE (reference sequence). CDR3 size: 15 residues. The CDR3 reads CASSSPSQGGYGYTF. In DNA form, the CDR3 reads TGTGCCAGCAGCTCCCCAAGCCAGGGAGGATATGGCTACACCTTC.

V and J are TRBV15 and TRBJ1-2; no definite D call. CDR3 length equals 16 residues. V gave up 0 bases and J gave up 0 bases, with 11 bases separating them. The germline gives CDR1 LNHNV, CDR2 YYDKDF (reference sequence). CDR3 loop: CATSRDFLQANYGYTF. The CDR3 DNA reads as TGTGCCACCAGCAGAGATTTTCTGCAAGCTAACTATGGCTACACCTTC.

In DNA, the CDR3 is TGCGCCAGCAGCTTGGGAGACAGCGGGGGAGGCGATGAGCAGTTCTTC. Translated: CASSLGDSGGGDEQFF. This chain joins TRBV5-1 and TRBJ2-1, with TRBD2 identical over 8 bases. V trimming: 0 bases; J trimming: 8 bases; junction bases outside the gene matches: 10. The CDR3 runs to 16 residues. The germline gives CDR1 SGHRS, CDR2 YFSETQ.

The chain recombines TRBV19 with TRBJ1-5; no firm D call. The V end lost 1 base, the J end lost 1 base, and 11 bases lay between the germline ends. This CDR3 region has 16 residues. Germline CDR1 LNHDA, CDR2 SQIVND (reference sequence). The CDR3 protein is CASSIGIQVSNQPQHF. In DNA form, the CDR3 reads TGTGCCAGTAGTATAGGCATTCAGGTGAGCAATCAGCCCCAGCATTTT.

The chain couples TRBV6-1 to TRBJ2-7; perhaps TRBD2 as D (6 bases). There are 15 residues in the CDR3. Germline V gene lookup returns CDR1 MNHNS and CDR2 SASEGT. V gave up 0 bases and J gave up 0 bases, with 9 bases separating them. The CDR3 sequence is CASSEADGSSYEQYF. The CDR3 DNA reads as TGTGCCAGCAGTGAAGCTGACGGGAGCTCCTACGAGCAGTACTTC.

This clone showed up just once. The CDR3 DNA is TGTGCCAGCAGTGAATTAGAGGGGACGGGGAATGAGCAGTTCTTC. This sequence encodes CASSELEGTGNEQFF. This chain uses TRBV25-1 with TRBJ2-1; possibly TRBD1 or TRBD2 for D (5 bases each). V was trimmed by 1 base and J by 7 bases, leaving 14 bases between them. The CDR3 has 15 amino acids. Germline V gives CDR1 MGHDK, CDR2 SYGVNS.

The CDR3 coding sequence is TGTGCCAGCAGCGTAGGACAATTCAATCAGCCCCAGCATTTT. Protein sequence: CASSVGQFNQPQHF. The chain links TRBV9 to TRBJ1-5; no clear D. The CDR3 covers 14 residues. The V end was cut by 0 bases, the J end by 3 bases, with 7 bases between. CDR1 is SGDLS and CDR2 is YYNGEE in the germline V gene. The variable domain in full, completed from reference TRBV9 and TRBJ1-5, reads DSGVTQTPKHLITATGQRVTLRCSPRSGDLSVYWYQQSLDQGLQFLIQYYNGEERAKGNILERFSAQQFPDLHSELNLSSLELGDSALYFCASSVGQFNQPQHFGDGTRLSIL.